A single sample is the source of the 7 T cell receptor beta chains below, sequenced in a study of PD-1 blockade in classical Hodgkin lymphoma. Exposure to brentuximab vedotin varied, and each patient had relapsed following autologous stem cell transplantation. Using immunoSEQ multiplex PCR, the repertoire was profiled, and TCRdb retains in-frame clones only, with some absent. The data contain tens of thousands of clones, 93% of them singletons. The input for sequencing was peripheral blood mononuclear cells (PBMCs), taken at baseline. Source of these receptors: a human donor with classical Hodgkin lymphoma.

J is TRBJ2-1 and V is TRBV4-2; 12 positions agree with TRBD2. CDR3 length: 16 amino acids. The germline gives CDR1 LGHNA, CDR2 YNFKEQ. The V and J ends lost 5 bases and 11 bases, in that order; junction bases with no gene match: 13. CDR3 residues: CASSFSGLAGITQQFF. CDR3 nucleotide sequence: TGTGCCAGCAGCTTCAGCGGACTAGCGGGAATCACCCAGCAGTTCTTC.

The chain combines TRBV12-5 with TRBJ2-2; D gene uncertain. The CDR3 is 15 residues long. The V and J ends lost 9 bases and 0 bases respectively, with 14 bases between them. The germline CDR1 and CDR2 sequences are LGHNT and FRNRAP. The CDR3 nucleotides read TGTGCTAGCTCGGAGAGAGAAGCGAACACCGGGGAGCTGTTTTTT. As protein: CASSEREANTGELFF.

This chain uses TRBV15 with TRBJ2-2; 8 bases are shared with TRBD1. The CDR3 is made up of 17 amino acids. Germline CDR1 is LNHNV and CDR2 is YYDKDF (reference sequence). V shed 5 bases and J 3 bases; nucleotides not matched to a gene: 11. This CDR3 reads CATSGATGVHHTGELFF. The CDR3, as DNA: TGTGCCACCAGCGGCGCGACAGGGGTTCATCACACCGGGGAGCTGTTTTTT.

The chain couples TRBV11-2 to TRBJ1-1, with a tentative D call TRBD1 (5 bases). Germline V lookup: CDR1 SGHAT, CDR2 FQNNGV. The CDR3 has 15 amino acids. Trimming removed 4 bases from V and 1 base from J, with 13 bases in between. CDR3 nucleotides: TGTGCCAGCAGCTCCTCCGGGGCTTGGAACACTGAAGCTTTCTTT. Its protein is CASSSSGAWNTEAFF.

As to this clone: This sample also contains other DNA sequences that code for the same CDR3. The chain recombines TRBV18 with TRBJ2-3; D remains ambiguous. In germline, CDR1 is KGHSH, CDR2 LQKENI. The length of the CDR3 is 12 residues. V gave up 3 bases and J gave up 0 bases, with 1 base separating them. CDR3 sequence reads: CASSPSTDTQYF. CDR3 sequence (DNA): TGTGCCAGCTCACCGAGCACAGATACGCAGTATTTT. The variable domain in full, with the rest retrieved from reference TRBV18 and TRBJ2-3, is NAGVMQNPRHLVRRRGQEARLRCSPMKGHSHVYWYRQLPEEGLKFMVYLQKENIIDESGMPKERFSAEFPKEGPSILRIQQVVRGDSAAYFCASSPSTDTQYFGPGTRLTVL.

This clone was seen a single time. The chain employs TRBV11-2 and TRBJ1-6, with D possibly being TRBD1 (5 bases). Germline CDR1 reads SGHAT; CDR2 reads FQNNGV. The CDR3 sequence is 14 residues long. V shed 1 base and J shed 9 bases, with 10 bases lying between them. CDR3 nucleotides: TGTGCCAGCAGCTTAGCCCAGGGAAGTTCACCCCTCCACTTT. Translating it yields CASSLAQGSSPLHF.

This chain uses TRBV12-5 with TRBJ1-3; a weak D match, TRBD1 (6 bases). From germline, CDR1 is LGHNT and CDR2 FRNRAP. The CDR3 runs 15 residues. The V end lost 5 bases, the J end lost 6 bases, and 17 bases lay between the germline ends. CDR3 sequence (DNA): TGTGCTAGTGGTCCCTCAGGGGCTGGTGAAAACACCATATATTTT. Translated, it gives CASGPSGAGENTIYF.